This T cell receptor beta chain was retrieved from a study of identical twins. Regarding the study as a whole: Zero-insertion analyses might be partly confounded by invariant T cells like MAIT and iNKT.

On this clonotype itself: Antigen unknown.

V trimming: 6 bases; J trimming: 2 bases; junction bases outside the gene matches: 3. The CDR3 spans 14 residues. A universal primer site was added by template switching, and unique molecular identifiers were carried by the cDNA. TCRdb itself ran the 5' RACE reads through MiXCR, one entry per CDR3 protein. Of 700,000 or so distinct CDR3 sequences listed, 8.6% are singletons. In addition, the sample was reused for a study of yellow fever vaccine responses in identical twins. From that study: A vaccine T cell response that seemed partly convergent and partly personalized was reported in twins.

This clonotype was obtained from a woman aged 18-29 years in good health. Sequenced material: PBMCs. The genes are TRBV12-3 or TRBV12-4 and TRBJ2-3; 9 bases fit TRBD1. The CDR3 sequence is CASRHRGLTDTQYF. The CDR3 DNA follows: TGTGCCAGCAGACACAGGGGGCTCACAGATACGCAGTATTTT.